These 18 T cell receptor beta chains share one sample of origin, sequenced in a study of blood T cell repertoires in COVID-19. TCRdb keeps only in-frame clones here, not all; method: immunoSEQ multiplex PCR. This table has 350,000 to 450,000 clones, 75% to 90% appearing once. Source material: peripheral blood. The source is a woman aged 18-29 years with acute or convalescent COVID-19.

This chain connects TRBV4-1 to TRBJ2-5; the D is unclear. In germline, CDR1 is MGHRA, CDR2 YSYEKL. V dropped 3 bases and J dropped 2 bases, with 7 bases sitting between them. This CDR3 region has 13 residues. The CDR3 DNA reads TGCGCCAGCAGCCAGGTAGCACAAGAGACCCAGTACTTC. This codes for CASSQVAQETQYF.

V and J are TRBV27 and TRBJ1-4; 10 nucleotides agree with TRBD1. The CDR3 sequence is 15 residues long. Germline lookup yields CDR1 MNHEY and CDR2 SMNVEV (reference sequence). V gave up 5 bases and J gave up 10 bases; unmatched junction bases: 10. CDR3 sequence reads: CASSPPGQGSPKLFF. In DNA, the CDR3 is TGTGCCAGCAGTCCACCGGGACAGGGGAGCCCAAAACTGTTTTTT. The whole variable domain, remainder taken from reference TRBV27 and TRBJ1-4, is EAQVTQNPRYLITVTGKKLTVTCSQNMNHEYMSWYRQDPGLGLRQIYYSMNVEVTDKGDVPEGYKVSRKEKRNFPLILESPSPNQTSLYFCASSPPGQGSPKLFFGSGTQLSVL.

The chain recombines TRBV12-5 with TRBJ1-6; D is possibly TRBD1 (6 bases). Germline V gene sequence: CDR1 LGHNT, CDR2 FRNRAP. The CDR3 loop spans 14 amino acids. V was pared by 5 bases and J by 4 bases, with 9 bases between. In nucleotides, the CDR3 is TGTGCTAGTGGTCTAGGGGGATATAATTCACCCCTCCACTTT. Its translation: CASGLGGYNSPLHF.

This rearrangement joins TRBV7-3 to TRBJ2-5; unclear D gene. Germline loops: CDR1 SGHTA, CDR2 FQGTGA. V was cut by 5 bases and J by 2 bases, with 12 bases left in between. This CDR3 region has 14 residues. The DNA of the CDR3 is TGTGCCAGCAGCCCTACTCCTGCACAAGAGACCCAGTACTTC. This sequence encodes CASSPTPAQETQYF.

The genes are TRBV10-2 and TRBJ2-1, with 7 bases aligning to TRBD1. Germline lookup yields CDR1 WSHSY and CDR2 SAAADI. Trimming at V came to 8 bases and at J to 3 bases, leaving 7 bases not matched to a gene. This CDR3 contains 14 residues. The CDR3 spells CASQGQLFYNEQFF. CDR3 bases: TGCGCCAGCCAGGGACAGCTTTTCTACAATGAGCAGTTCTTC.

This chain links TRBV28 with TRBJ1-5; a weak D match, TRBD1 (5 bases). Trimming pared 2 bases from V and 7 bases from J, leaving 12 bases between. The CDR3 has 14 amino acids. Germline V gives CDR1 MDHEN, CDR2 SYDVKM. The CDR3 nucleotides are TGTGCCAGCAGTTTAAGGCAGGGATACCAGCCCCAGCATTTT. This translates into CASSLRQGYQPQHF.

V and J are TRBV2 and TRBJ1-1, with D uncertain. The germline CDR1 and CDR2 sequences are SNHLY and FYNNEI. This CDR3 has 11 amino acids. V dropped 3 bases and J dropped 6 bases, with 5 bases sitting between them. The CDR3 reads CASSEAPEAFF. CDR3 nucleotides: TGTGCCAGCAGTGAGGCCCCTGAAGCTTTCTTT. The complete variable domain, with remaining parts taken from reference TRBV2 and TRBJ1-1, reads EPEVTQTPSHQVTQMGQEVILRCVPISNHLYFYWYRQILGQKVEFLVSFYNNEISEKSEIFDDQFSVERPDGSNFTLKIRSTKLEDSAMYFCASSEAPEAFFGQGTRLTVV.

The rearrangement links TRBV6-1 to TRBJ2-1, with D tentatively TRBD2 (5 bases). The germline gives CDR1 MNHNS, CDR2 SASEGT. The CDR3 runs 16 residues. The V and J ends lost 1 base and 1 base respectively, with 11 bases between them. The CDR3 is CASSEGSSWSYNEQFF. DNA of the CDR3: TGTGCCAGCAGTGAAGGGTCTAGCTGGTCCTACAATGAGCAGTTCTTC.

This chain connects TRBV4-1 to TRBJ2-1; 14 bases are shared with TRBD2. V shed 4 bases and J 8 bases; nucleotides not matched to a gene: 10. The CDR3 has 17 residues. CDR1 MGHRA and CDR2 YSYEKL come from the germline V gene. This CDR3 is CASSLSSGLAGEYEQFF. DNA of the CDR3: TGCGCCAGCAGCCTATCGTCGGGACTAGCGGGAGAGTATGAGCAGTTCTTC.

V gene TRBV6-5 combines with J gene TRBJ1-2; D is possibly TRBD1 (6 bases). This CDR3 is built from 11 residues. CDR1 and CDR2 from the germline V gene are MNHEY and SVGAGI. V lost 9 bases and J 9 bases, leaving 14 bases between the germline ends. The CDR3 DNA follows: TGTGCCAGTCACGAGGGGGGGAGCTACACCTTC. It is translated as CASHEGGSYTF.

The chain joins TRBV10-3 to TRBJ1-5; weak D call: TRBD1 (5 bases). There are 14 residues in the CDR3. V gave up 4 bases and J gave up 2 bases, with 9 bases separating them. CDR1 and CDR2 (germline): ENHRY, SYGVKD. The CDR3 sequence is CAISAGGGNQPQHF. CDR3 nucleotide sequence: TGTGCCATCAGTGCCGGGGGGGGCAATCAGCCCCAGCATTTT.

The V gene is TRBV9, the J gene TRBJ1-6; D gene ambiguous. CDR3 length: 15 amino acids. In germline, CDR1 is SGDLS, CDR2 YYNGEE. Trimming removed 0 bases at V and 0 bases at J, with 4 bases between. CDR3: CASSVDGSYNSPLHF. In DNA form, the CDR3 reads TGTGCCAGCAGCGTAGACGGCTCCTATAATTCACCCCTCCACTTT.

This clone showed up many times. The chain couples TRBV20-1 to TRBJ2-2; a possible D gene is TRBD2 (5 bases). The CDR3 loop spans 14 amino acids. CDR1 DFQATT and CDR2 SNEGSKA come from the germline V gene (reference sequence). The V end lost 3 bases, the J end lost 4 bases, and 12 bases lay between the germline ends. CDR3 residues: CSASKAASTGELFF. DNA of the CDR3: TGCAGTGCTAGTAAAGCGGCAAGCACCGGGGAGCTGTTTTTT.

The chain has TRBV28 and TRBJ2-3, with D perhaps TRBD2 (6 bases). The CDR3 sequence is 15 residues long. From germline, CDR1 is MDHEN and CDR2 SYDVKM. The germline V and J ends were trimmed by 7 bases and 4 bases, with 18 bases remaining between them. Here the CDR3 DNA reads TGTGCCAGCATTCCCTCGGGGGAAGTGGCAGATACGCAGTATTTT. Translating it yields CASIPSGEVADTQYF.

For the CDR3, the DNA is TGTGCCAGCAGCTTAGGAGTTTCGTTCGGGGGAAGAGCAGATACGCAGTATTTT. Residues: CASSLGVSFGGRADTQYF. V and J are TRBV7-8 and TRBJ2-3; tentatively, D is TRBD2 (6 bases). CDR3 length: 18 residues. The V gene lost 1 base and the J gene lost 4 bases, with 21 bases spanning the gap. Germline assignment: CDR1 SGHVS and CDR2 FQNEAQ.

The chain couples TRBV4-1 to TRBJ2-3, with 13 positions matching TRBD2. With 3 bases clipped from V and 1 base from J, the junction kept 16 bases outside the gene matches. CDR1 and CDR2 (germline): MGHRA, YSYEKL. CDR3 size: 21 residues. CDR3 protein: CASSHRLQRTSGGAGTDTQYF. DNA of the CDR3: TGCGCCAGCAGCCACCGACTACAGCGTACTAGCGGGGGGGCAGGCACAGATACGCAGTATTTT.

This chain joins TRBV21-1 and TRBJ1-6. TRBV21-1 is tagged as a pseudogene. CDR3 length: 15 residues. The CDR3 sequence: CASSKDGVYNSPLHF. CDR3 nucleotide sequence: TGTGCCAGCAGCAAAGACGGGGTCTATAATTCACCCCTCCACTTT.

This clone appeared many times. The identical CDR3 is also encoded by other nucleotide sequences in the sample. This chain connects TRBV28 to TRBJ2-7; D is possibly TRBD1 (5 bases). This CDR3 has 14 residues. Germline-derived CDR1 and CDR2 are MDHEN and SYDVKM. Trimming took off 2 bases at V and 4 bases at J, with 12 bases between the two ends. CDR3 sequence: CASSLQGGIYEQYF. In DNA form, the CDR3 reads TGTGCCAGCAGTTTACAGGGTGGGATATACGAGCAGTACTTC.